This record looks at one T cell receptor (beta chain) sequence and its context. The sample belongs to a study of T cell responses to AZD1222 COVID-19 vaccine. The data were produced by immunoSEQ multiplex PCR, yet TCRdb's version contains in-frame clones alone and is incomplete. The sample has some 170,000 clones, approximately 88% seen once. The CDR3 totals 16 residues. V lost 0 bases and J 2 bases, leaving 12 bases between the germline ends. The chain couples TRBV5-7 to TRBJ1-5; no firm D call. TRBV5-7 is identified as an open reading frame with a role that is uncertain. This clonotype originated in an adult in good health. Sequenced here: peripheral blood, sampled on day 0 of AZD1222 vaccination. The CDR3 DNA follows: TGTGCCAGCAGCTTGGGGGCTGACGGCCGCAATCAGCCCCAGCATTTT. Residues: CASSLGADGRNQPQHF.